This TCR beta chain is drawn from a study of cytomegalovirus exposure and HLA in healthy donors. The wider study: Sequencing of some 200 million T cells in an earlier analysis found around 110 million unique TCR beta sequences. Regarding the study as a whole: Some TCR beta chains (164 of them) were listed as cytomegalovirus-associated. An analysis that was carried out later associated 16,000 or so TCR beta sequences with HLA alleles at 0.05 false discovery rate.

Researchers ran the PCR with 60 Vbeta and 13 Jbeta primers. The assay was immunoSEQ multiplex PCR, and TCRdb's table has in-frame clones only and misses some. The repertoire consists of fewer than 150,000 clones, with approximately 80% occurring once and the leading ten covering 2.2%. Comments on this clone: Its antigen is unknown.

This cohort consisted of healthy bone marrow donors. The CDR3 contains 16 residues. The ends lost 0 bases at V and 8 bases at J; junction bases unmatched: 4. Looked up from germline, CDR1 is LGHNT and CDR2 is FRNRAP. The sequenced material came from PBMCs. V usage is TRBV12-5 and J usage is TRBJ2-2; 12 bases fit TRBD1. The TCR comes from a man between 25 and 39 years old in good health and CMV-seronegative. CDR3 loop: CASGLVQGQGAGELFF. The CDR3 region has the DNA TGTGCTAGTGGTTTGGTACAGGGACAGGGGGCTGGGGAGCTGTTTTTT.